Each of the 8 T cell receptor beta chains below was sequenced from the same sample in a study of human T cells and chemical hapten exposure. TCRdb re-analysed the RACE reads in MiXCR, keeping a single row per CDR3 protein. This repertoire shows under 450,000 distinct CDR3 sequences, approximately 4.4% found once; its top ten account for 2% to 2.5%. The time point: patch test 1, 2 weeks after DPC sensitization. Described treatment: therapeutic diphenylcyclopropenone sensitization with weekly scalp DPC. Sequencing was performed on whole blood, taken in connection with sensitization to the hapten diphenylcyclopropenone (DPC). The receptors shown here come from a woman between 45 and 60 years old with alopecia areata. Some clones in this sample may be carry-over from other donors' samples.

This chain uses TRBV29-1 with TRBJ2-2; D not certain. V was cut by 7 bases and J by 6 bases, with 15 bases left in between. CDR3 length equals 13 residues. Germline V gives CDR1 SQVTM, CDR2 ANQGSEA. The CDR3 DNA follows: TGCAGCGCCCTACCCCACAATGCCGGGGAGCTGTTTTTT. It specifies CSALPHNAGELFF.

The table lists this clonotype with many counts. The chain uses TRBV4-3 and TRBJ2-1; D possibly corresponds to TRBD2 (6 bases). Germline CDR1 is LGHNA and CDR2 is YSLEER. Trimming shortened V by 0 bases and J by 2 bases, and 8 bases separated the two germline ends. This CDR3 comprises 15 residues. In DNA, the CDR3 is TGCGCCAGCAGCCAAGAGAAGCGGGCCTACAATGAGCAGTTCTTC. Residues: CASSQEKRAYNEQFF.

Many counts were recorded for this clonotype. The chain employs TRBV4-1 and TRBJ1-6, with D perhaps matching TRBD1 (6 bases). Between the trimmed V and J ends, which lost 3 bases and 7 bases, there was a span of 16 bases. Germline CDR1 is MGHRA and CDR2 is YSYEKL. The CDR3 totals 16 residues. CDR3 protein: CASSQYDRSGNSPLHF. CDR3 bases: TGCGCCAGCAGCCAGTACGACAGGTCGGGAAATTCACCCCTCCACTTT.

This clonotype was seen ten or more times. The V call is TRBV7-2, the J call TRBJ1-4, with 9 bases lining up with TRBD1. This CDR3 has 15 amino acids. Per germline, CDR1 SGHTA and CDR2 FQGNSA. J was trimmed by 7 bases and V by 2 bases; bases with no gene match: 5. Here the CDR3 DNA reads TGTGCCAGCAGCTTATCTCAGACAGGGGGTGAAAAACTGTTTTTT. Translated, it gives CASSLSQTGGEKLFF.

Ten or more counts support this clonotype. The chain has TRBV12-3 or TRBV12-4 and TRBJ1-4; D unclear. This CDR3 contains 14 residues. The germline V and J ends were trimmed by 3 bases and 4 bases, with 9 bases remaining between them. The CDR3 DNA reads as TGTGCCAGCAGTTTGGGAGCCCTTAATGAAAAACTGTTTTTT. Encoded protein: CASSLGALNEKLFF.

There are many counts of this clonotype. V usage is TRBV6-1 and J usage is TRBJ2-7; 8 nucleotides match TRBD2. The CDR3 loop spans 16 amino acids. Germline values: CDR1 MNHNS, CDR2 SASEGT. The junction had 6 bases not matched to a gene; V was cut back by 1 base and J by 1 base. The CDR3 sequence: CASSEGLAGDSYEQYF. The CDR3 DNA reads as TGTGCCAGCAGTGAAGGGCTAGCGGGCGATTCCTACGAGCAGTACTTC.

The chain links TRBV28 to TRBJ2-7, with D uncertain. Germline CDR1 and CDR2: MDHEN and SYDVKM. This CDR3 has 15 residues. Trimming took off 6 bases at V and 3 bases at J, with 18 bases between the two ends. CDR3 coding DNA: TGTGCCAGCAGCCTCAACGCCCTACCTAGCTACGAGCAGTACTTC. It is translated as CASSLNALPSYEQYF.

This clonotype was counted between two and nine times. The J gene is TRBJ2-2, the V gene TRBV6-1, with TRBD1 matching 10 bases. The CDR3 extends over 15 amino acids. CDR1 is MNHNS and CDR2 is SASEGT in the germline V gene. J lost 3 bases, V lost 7 bases, and 5 bases had no gene match. The CDR3 DNA sequence: TGTGCCAGCAACTCCGGGACAGGGGACACCGGGGAGCTGTTTTTT. Its translation: CASNSGTGDTGELFF.